Listed here are 20 T cell receptor beta chains from one sample, sequenced in a study of memory CD4+ T cells and cytomegalovirus serostatus. The data were produced by immunoSEQ multiplex PCR, yet TCRdb's version contains in-frame clones alone and is incomplete. The data contain 50,000 to 60,000 clones, approximately 83% of them seen just once; the ten biggest clones take up roughly 0.59%. The sort gate was single viable CD3+CD4+CD8-CD45RO+ cells for memory CD4+ T cells. The sequenced sample consisted of memory CD4+ T cells from blood. These receptors were obtained from an adult in good health and CMV-seronegative.

This clone was found a few times. The CDR3 sequence: CASSYRRTRSYEQYF. CDR3 in DNA: TGTGCCAGCAGTTATAGGAGGACTAGAAGCTACGAGCAGTACTTC. The chain links TRBV6-5 to TRBJ2-7; 7 bases are shared with TRBD2. Trimming took 3 bases from V and 3 from J; bases not matched to a gene: 8. Germline V gene sequence: CDR1 MNHEY, CDR2 SVGAGI. This CDR3 has 15 residues.

The CDR3 loop is CASSGADRGLSEAFF. In nucleotides, the CDR3 is TGTGCCAGCAGTGGAGCGGACAGGGGGCTTTCTGAAGCTTTCTTT. The chain has TRBV2 and TRBJ1-1; 11 bases map to TRBD1. V lost 4 bases, J lost 6 bases, and 7 bases stayed unmatched. Looked up from germline, CDR1 is SNHLY and CDR2 is FYNNEI. There are 15 residues in the CDR3.

The CDR3 here is CASSLSGTGNLGYTF. CDR3 in DNA: TGTGCCAGCAGCTTATCCGGGACAGGGAACCTGGGCTACACCTTC. The chain recombines TRBV7-9 with TRBJ1-2; 9 positions match TRBD1. CDR1 is SEHNR, CDR2 FQNEAQ, per germline (reference sequence). With 2 bases clipped from V and 8 bases from J, the junction kept 9 bases outside the gene matches. The CDR3 sequence is 15 residues long.

The rearrangement links TRBV6-5 to TRBJ2-2; D gene uncertain. This CDR3 has 14 residues. Germline V gene data show CDR1 as MNHEY and CDR2 as SVGAGI. Trimming left V 2 bases short and J 7 bases short, with 11 bases between. CDR3 sequence reads: CASSYGTPGGELFF. Here the CDR3 DNA reads TGTGCCAGCAGTTACGGAACTCCTGGCGGGGAGCTGTTTTTT.

This clone turned up a few times. The genes are TRBV18 and TRBJ1-1; the D is unclear. Per the germline V gene, CDR1 is KGHSH and CDR2 is LQKENI. V was shortened by 2 bases and J by 5 bases, with 6 bases between the two germline ends. The CDR3 runs to 12 residues. DNA of the CDR3: TGTGCCAGCTCACCAGGGGTTACTGAAGCTTTCTTT. It specifies CASSPGVTEAFF. The whole variable domain, remainder taken from reference TRBV18 and TRBJ1-1, is NAGVMQNPRHLVRRRGQEARLRCSPMKGHSHVYWYRQLPEEGLKFMVYLQKENIIDESGMPKERFSAEFPKEGPSILRIQQVVRGDSAAYFCASSPGVTEAFFGQGTRLTVV.

The genes are TRBV19 and TRBJ2-1, with TRBD1 matching 7 bases. This CDR3 region has 13 residues. V lost 4 bases, J lost 6 bases, and 3 bases stayed unmatched. The germline gives CDR1 LNHDA, CDR2 SQIVND (reference sequence). The DNA for the CDR3 is TGTGCCAGTAGTACCAGGGACAGCAATGAGCAGTTCTTC. This encodes CASSTRDSNEQFF.

V gene TRBV7-8 combines with J gene TRBJ1-4; 9 nucleotides line up with TRBD1. The CDR3 consists of 14 residues. Per the germline V gene, CDR1 is SGHVS and CDR2 is FQNEAQ. Trimming removed 5 bases from V and 8 bases from J; junction bases left unmatched: 6. CDR3 in DNA: TGTGCCAGCAGCCACAGGGGGCTTGGAGAAAAACTGTTTTTT. The encoded protein is CASSHRGLGEKLFF.

The rearrangement links TRBV10-3 to TRBJ2-7; tentatively, D is TRBD1 (6 bases). The ends were cut back, 6 bases at V and 1 base at J, with 10 bases in the middle. Germline-derived CDR1 and CDR2 are ENHRY and SYGVKD. This CDR3 has 13 residues. CDR3 nucleotides: TGTGCCATCAGGAAACAGGGATCCTACGAGCAGTACTTC. Its translation is CAIRKQGSYEQYF.

The chain uses TRBV27 and TRBJ1-6, with D possibly matching TRBD1 (6 bases). The V gene's germline CDR1 is MNHEY and CDR2 SMNVEV (reference sequence). The germline V and J ends were trimmed by 4 bases and 3 bases, with 10 bases remaining between them. The CDR3 has 15 residues. CDR3: CASSSRQDYNSPLHF. The CDR3 DNA reads TGTGCCAGCAGTTCCCGACAGGACTATAATTCACCCCTCCACTTT.

The chain uses TRBV6-5 and TRBJ2-7, with 9 bases matching TRBD2. V was clipped by 0 bases and J by 4 bases; unmatched bases: 4. CDR3 length: 15 residues. Per germline, CDR1 MNHEY and CDR2 SVGAGI. The CDR3 region has the DNA TGTGCCAGCAGTTACTCTCGGCGGGGGGGGTACGAGCAGTACTTC. This codes for CASSYSRRGGYEQYF.

The chain is built from TRBV30 and TRBJ1-2, with 7 bases lining up with TRBD1. Losses at the gene ends were 5 bases for V and 6 bases for J; bases not matched to a gene: 0. The CDR3 loop spans 10 amino acids. Germline V lookup: CDR1 GTSNPN, CDR2 SVGIG (reference sequence). CDR3 residues: CAWDRDGYTF. CDR3 nucleotides: TGTGCCTGGGACAGGGATGGCTACACCTTC. The full variable domain, its missing parts supplied by reference TRBV30 and TRBJ1-2, is SQTIHQWPATLVQPVGSPLSLECTVEGTSNPNLYWYRQAAGRGLQLLFYSVGIGQISSEVPQNLSASRPQDRQFILSSKKLLLSDSGFYLCAWDRDGYTFGSGTRLTVV.

The V gene is TRBV10-3, the J gene TRBJ2-3; no reliable D call. This CDR3 has 12 amino acids. In germline, CDR1 is ENHRY, CDR2 SYGVKD. The ends were cut back, 8 bases at V and 2 bases at J, with 8 bases in the middle. The CDR3 DNA reads as TGTGCCATCTCTTATAACACAGATACGCAGTATTTT. Amino acid sequence: CAISYNTDTQYF.

The chain uses TRBV5-5 and TRBJ1-5; 9 bases line up with TRBD1. The V gene's germline CDR1 is SGHKS and CDR2 YYEKEE (reference sequence). With V trimmed by 3 bases and J by 4 bases, 8 bases remained unmatched. This CDR3 contains 16 residues. For the CDR3, the DNA is TGTGCCAGCAGCTCGGGACAGGGTATCGGTAATCAGCCCCAGCATTTT. Translation: CASSSGQGIGNQPQHF.

The V call is TRBV10-2, the J call TRBJ1-6; D is possibly TRBD1 (5 bases). V was shortened by 5 bases and J by 9 bases, with 11 bases between the two germline ends. Germline lookup yields CDR1 WSHSY and CDR2 SAAADI. This CDR3 region has 13 residues. This chain's CDR3 is CASSPGQGSPLHF. In DNA, the CDR3 is TGCGCCAGCAGTCCCGGCCAGGGTTCACCCCTCCACTTT.

The chain carries TRBV6-1 and TRBJ2-3; D unclear. V gave up 4 bases and J gave up 0 bases, with 11 bases separating them. The germline gives CDR1 MNHNS, CDR2 SASEGT. This CDR3 spans 15 amino acids. In DNA form, the CDR3 reads TGTGCCAGCAGTGGGCGGCGAACTAGCACAGATACGCAGTATTTT. This encodes CASSGRRTSTDTQYF.

The rearrangement links TRBV29-1 to TRBJ2-5; 7 nucleotides align to TRBD2. The junction had 6 bases not matched to a gene; V was cut back by 4 bases and J by 4 bases. CDR3 size: 13 residues. Germline V CDR1 and CDR2: SQVTM, ANQGSEA. The CDR3 region has the DNA TGCAGCGTTGGGGGGGGTTCAGGAGAGACCCAGTACTTC. It specifies CSVGGGSGETQYF.

The chain employs TRBV5-1 and TRBJ2-1; 10 bases line up with TRBD1. The CDR3 covers 17 residues. Germline V gene data show CDR1 as SGHRS and CDR2 as YFSETQ. Trimming cost V 7 bases and J 0 bases; bases outside gene matches: 10. The DNA for the CDR3 is TGCGCCAGCCTCCCAGGTGGGGACAGGGGCTCCTACAATGAGCAGTTCTTC. Translating gives CASLPGGDRGSYNEQFF. Full variable domain (missing parts from reference TRBV5-1 and TRBJ2-1): KAGVTQTPRYLIKTRGQQVTLSCSPISGHRSVSWYQQTPGQGLQFLFEYFSETQRNKGNFPGRFSGRQFSNSRSEMNVSTLELGDSALYLCASLPGGDRGSYNEQFFGPGTRLTVL.

J is TRBJ1-6 and V is TRBV11-2; D unclear. The CDR3 is 14 amino acids. Trimming cost V 0 bases and J 10 bases, with 10 bases left between them. In germline, CDR1 is SGHAT, CDR2 FQNNGV. This chain's CDR3 is CASSLERGWSPLHF. The CDR3 bases are TGTGCCAGCAGCTTAGAACGAGGATGGTCACCCCTCCACTTT.

This rearrangement joins TRBV7-8 to TRBJ2-3; tentative D call: TRBD2 (6 bases). Germline values: CDR1 SGHVS, CDR2 FQNEAQ. Between the trimmed V and J ends, which lost 7 bases and 5 bases, there was a span of 16 bases. The CDR3 is made up of 14 amino acids. This CDR3 reads CASTQAAGRDTQYF. The CDR3, as DNA: TGTGCCAGCACCCAAGCGGCGGGGAGAGATACGCAGTATTTT.

The chain is built from TRBV7-6 and TRBJ2-6, with 8 bases fitting TRBD2. V shed 5 bases, J shed 4 bases, and the junction held 10 bases outside the gene matches. Germline values: CDR1 SGHVS, CDR2 FNYEAQ. CDR3 size: 17 residues. CDR3 sequence (DNA): TGTGCCAGCAGCCCCTTGGGGCGGGGGGCCGGGGCCAACGTCCTGACTTTC. It is translated as CASSPLGRGAGANVLTF.